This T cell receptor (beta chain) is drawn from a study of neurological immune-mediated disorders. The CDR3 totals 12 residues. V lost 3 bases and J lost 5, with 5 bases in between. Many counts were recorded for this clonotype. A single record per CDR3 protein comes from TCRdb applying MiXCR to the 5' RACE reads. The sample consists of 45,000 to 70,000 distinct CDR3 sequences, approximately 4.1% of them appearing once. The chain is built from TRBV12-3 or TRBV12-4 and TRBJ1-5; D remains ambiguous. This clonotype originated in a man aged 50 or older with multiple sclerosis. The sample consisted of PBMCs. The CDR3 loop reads CASSFSYQPQHF. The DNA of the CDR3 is TGTGCCAGCAGTTTTTCGTATCAGCCCCAGCATTTT.